The clone carrying this T cell receptor (beta chain) was seen a handful of times. The target antigen is unknown. The record originates from a study of T-cell memory formation after mild COVID-19. Study as a whole: Most TCR clusters belonged to a single donor.

Broader study findings: For second-wave clones that peaked at day 37, SARS-CoV-2 specificity went unverified.

TCRdb independently ran MiXCR on the 5' RACE reads; one entry per CDR3 protein. The data contain about 180,000 distinct CDR3 sequences, 16% of them seen just once; the ten biggest clones take up approximately 2.2%. Sequences were obtained from PBMCs or a T cell subset sorted from them (not recorded which). The source of this sequence is an adult woman who had mild COVID-19 (a few samples of this study predate the infection). Cell type and time point are not known.

CDR3 protein: CASSRVQTGAKNIQYF. In DNA, the CDR3 is TGTGCCAGCAGCCGGGTACAGACTGGAGCCAAAAACATTCAGTACTTC. The chain recombines TRBV13 with TRBJ2-4; no reliable D call. The germline V gene encodes CDR1 PRHDT and CDR2 FYEKMQ (reference sequence). This CDR3 has 16 residues. V was pared by 5 bases and J by 0 bases, with 14 bases between.